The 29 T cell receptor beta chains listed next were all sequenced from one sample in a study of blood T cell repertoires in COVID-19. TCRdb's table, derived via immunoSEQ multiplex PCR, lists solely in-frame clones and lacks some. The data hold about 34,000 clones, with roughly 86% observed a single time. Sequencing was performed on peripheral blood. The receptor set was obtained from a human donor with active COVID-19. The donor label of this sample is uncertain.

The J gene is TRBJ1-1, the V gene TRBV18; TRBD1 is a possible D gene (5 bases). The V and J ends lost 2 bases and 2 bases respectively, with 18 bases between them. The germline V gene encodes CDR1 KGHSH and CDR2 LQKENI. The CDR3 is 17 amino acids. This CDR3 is CASSPSQIAGTNTEAFF. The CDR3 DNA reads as TGTGCCAGCTCACCATCCCAGATCGCCGGGACTAACACTGAAGCTTTCTTT.

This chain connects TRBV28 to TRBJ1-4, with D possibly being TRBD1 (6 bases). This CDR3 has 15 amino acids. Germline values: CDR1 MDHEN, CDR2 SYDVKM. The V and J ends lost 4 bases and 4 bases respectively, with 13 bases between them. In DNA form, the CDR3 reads TGTGCCAGCAGTTCCCCAGGGGAATTTAATGAAAAACTGTTTTTT. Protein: CASSSPGEFNEKLFF.

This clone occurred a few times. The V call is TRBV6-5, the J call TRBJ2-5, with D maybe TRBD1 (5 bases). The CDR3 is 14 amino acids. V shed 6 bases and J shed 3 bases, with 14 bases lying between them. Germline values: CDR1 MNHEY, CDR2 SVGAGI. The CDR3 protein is CASSLRGSKETQYF. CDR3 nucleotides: TGTGCCAGCAGCCTTAGGGGCTCCAAAGAGACCCAGTACTTC.

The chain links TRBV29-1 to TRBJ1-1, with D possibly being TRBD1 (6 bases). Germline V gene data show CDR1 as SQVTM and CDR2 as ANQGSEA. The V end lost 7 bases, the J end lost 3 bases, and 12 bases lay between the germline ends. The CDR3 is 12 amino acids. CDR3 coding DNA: TGCAGCGCCTCCAGGGGAGACACTGAAGCTTTCTTT. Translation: CSASRGDTEAFF.

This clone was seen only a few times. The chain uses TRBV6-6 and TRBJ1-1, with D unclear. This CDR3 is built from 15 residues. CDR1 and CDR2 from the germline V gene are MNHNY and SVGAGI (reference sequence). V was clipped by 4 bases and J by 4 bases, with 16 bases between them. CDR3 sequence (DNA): TGTGCCAGCAGTTCCAGGATCGGGAAGCCCACTGAAGCTTTCTTT. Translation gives CASSSRIGKPTEAFF.

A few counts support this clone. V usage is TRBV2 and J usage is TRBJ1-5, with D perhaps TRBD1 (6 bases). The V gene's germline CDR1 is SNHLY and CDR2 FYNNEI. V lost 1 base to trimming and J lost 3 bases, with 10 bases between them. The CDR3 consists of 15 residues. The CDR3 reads CASSEEGHPNQPQHF. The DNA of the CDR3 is TGTGCCAGCAGTGAAGAGGGACACCCCAATCAGCCCCAGCATTTT.

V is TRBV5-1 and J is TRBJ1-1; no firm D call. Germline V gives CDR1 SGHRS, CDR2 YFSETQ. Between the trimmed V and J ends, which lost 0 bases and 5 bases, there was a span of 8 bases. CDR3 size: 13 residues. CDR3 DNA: TGCGCCAGCAGCTTGGGGTTGCGAACTGAAGCTTTCTTT. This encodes CASSLGLRTEAFF.

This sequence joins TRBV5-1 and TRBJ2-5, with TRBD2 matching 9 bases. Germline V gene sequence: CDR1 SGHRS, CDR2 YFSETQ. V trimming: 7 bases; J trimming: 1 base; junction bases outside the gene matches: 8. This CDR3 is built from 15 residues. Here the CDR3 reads CASSSGGSVQETQYF. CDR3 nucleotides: TGCGCCAGCTCAAGCGGGGGGAGCGTCCAAGAGACCCAGTACTTC. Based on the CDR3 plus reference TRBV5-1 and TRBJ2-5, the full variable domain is KAGVTQTPRYLIKTRGQQVTLSCSPISGHRSVSWYQQTPGQGLQFLFEYFSETQRNKGNFPGRFSGRQFSNSRSEMNVSTLELGDSALYLCASSSGGSVQETQYFGPGTRLLVL.

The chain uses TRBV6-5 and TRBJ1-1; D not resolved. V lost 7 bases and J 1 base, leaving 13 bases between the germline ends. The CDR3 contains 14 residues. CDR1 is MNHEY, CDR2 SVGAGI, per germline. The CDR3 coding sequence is TGTGCCAGCACCTCGCCAGGTACGAACACTGAAGCTTTCTTT. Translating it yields CASTSPGTNTEAFF.

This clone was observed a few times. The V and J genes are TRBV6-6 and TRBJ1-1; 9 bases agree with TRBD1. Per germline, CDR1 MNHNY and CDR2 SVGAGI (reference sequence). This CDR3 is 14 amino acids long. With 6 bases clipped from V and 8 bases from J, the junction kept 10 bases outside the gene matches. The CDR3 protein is CASSLGQGRVEAFF. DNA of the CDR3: TGTGCCAGCAGCCTCGGACAGGGGAGGGTCGAAGCTTTCTTT.

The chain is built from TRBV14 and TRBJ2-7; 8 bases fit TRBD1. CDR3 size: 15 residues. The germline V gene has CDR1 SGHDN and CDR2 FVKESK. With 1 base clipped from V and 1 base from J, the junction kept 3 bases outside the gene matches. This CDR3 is CASSQVTGGSYEQYF. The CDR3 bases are TGTGCCAGCAGCCAAGTAACAGGGGGATCCTACGAGCAGTACTTC.

Here the CDR3 reads CASEAGQGSADTQYF. The CDR3 DNA follows: TGTGCCAGCGAAGCGGGACAGGGTAGTGCAGATACGCAGTATTTT. The genes are TRBV6-5 and TRBJ2-3; 9 nucleotides agree with TRBD1. With 8 bases clipped from V and 4 bases from J, the junction kept 10 bases outside the gene matches. The CDR3 runs 15 residues. Germline lookup yields CDR1 MNHEY and CDR2 SVGAGI.

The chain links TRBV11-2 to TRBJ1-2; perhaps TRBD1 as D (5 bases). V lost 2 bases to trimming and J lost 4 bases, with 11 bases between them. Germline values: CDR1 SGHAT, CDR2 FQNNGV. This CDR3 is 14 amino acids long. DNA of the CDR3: TGTGCCAGCAGCTTAAGTGCAGGGCTCTATGGCTACACCTTC. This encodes CASSLSAGLYGYTF.

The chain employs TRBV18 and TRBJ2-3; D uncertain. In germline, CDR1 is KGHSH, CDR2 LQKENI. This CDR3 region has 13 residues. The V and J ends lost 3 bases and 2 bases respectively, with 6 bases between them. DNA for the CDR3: TGTGCCAGCTCACCTAGAATCACAGATACGCAGTATTTT. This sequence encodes CASSPRITDTQYF.

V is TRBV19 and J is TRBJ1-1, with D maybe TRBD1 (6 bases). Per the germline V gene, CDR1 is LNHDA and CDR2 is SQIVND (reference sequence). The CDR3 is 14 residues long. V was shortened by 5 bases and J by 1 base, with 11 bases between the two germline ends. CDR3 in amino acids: CASSFNRENTEAFF. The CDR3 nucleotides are TGTGCCAGTAGTTTTAACAGGGAGAACACTGAAGCTTTCTTT.

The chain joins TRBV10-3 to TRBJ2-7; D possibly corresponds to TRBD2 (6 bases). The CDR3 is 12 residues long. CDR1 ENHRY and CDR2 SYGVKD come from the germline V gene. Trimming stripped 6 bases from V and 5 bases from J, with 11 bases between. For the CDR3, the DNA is TGTGCCATCAGGCGGGGTACCGACGAGCAGTACTTC. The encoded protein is CAIRRGTDEQYF.

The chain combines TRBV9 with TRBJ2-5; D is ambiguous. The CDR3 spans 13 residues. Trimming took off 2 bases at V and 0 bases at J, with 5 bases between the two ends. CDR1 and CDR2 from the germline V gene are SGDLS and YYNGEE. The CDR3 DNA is TGTGCCAGCAGCGTCTCCGACCAAGAGACCCAGTACTTC. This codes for CASSVSDQETQYF.

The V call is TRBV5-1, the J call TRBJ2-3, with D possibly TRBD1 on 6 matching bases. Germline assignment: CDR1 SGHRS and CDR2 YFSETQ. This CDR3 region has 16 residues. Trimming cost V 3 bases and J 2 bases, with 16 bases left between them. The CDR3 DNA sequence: TGCGCCAGCAGCTGGGAAGGGGGTTTCGCCACAGATACGCAGTATTTT. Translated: CASSWEGGFATDTQYF.

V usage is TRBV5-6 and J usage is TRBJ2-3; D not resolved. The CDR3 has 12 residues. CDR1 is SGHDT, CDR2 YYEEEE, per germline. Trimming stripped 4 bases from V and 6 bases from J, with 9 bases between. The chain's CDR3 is CASSLRLDTQYF. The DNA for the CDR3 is TGTGCCAGCAGCCTCCGACTGGATACGCAGTATTTT.

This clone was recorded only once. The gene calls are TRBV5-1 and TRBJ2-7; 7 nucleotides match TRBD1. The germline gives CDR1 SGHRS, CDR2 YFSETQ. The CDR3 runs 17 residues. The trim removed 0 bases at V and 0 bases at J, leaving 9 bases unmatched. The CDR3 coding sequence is TGCGCCAGCAGCTTGGCCCCGACAGGGCGCAGCTCCTACGAGCAGTACTTC. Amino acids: CASSLAPTGRSSYEQYF.

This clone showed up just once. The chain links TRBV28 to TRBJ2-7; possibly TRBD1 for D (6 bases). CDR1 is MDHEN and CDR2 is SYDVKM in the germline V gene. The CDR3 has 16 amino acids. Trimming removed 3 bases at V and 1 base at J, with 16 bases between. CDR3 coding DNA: TGTGCCAGCAGTTTCGGGATGGACAGCTCTTCCTACGAGCAGTACTTC. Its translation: CASSFGMDSSSYEQYF.

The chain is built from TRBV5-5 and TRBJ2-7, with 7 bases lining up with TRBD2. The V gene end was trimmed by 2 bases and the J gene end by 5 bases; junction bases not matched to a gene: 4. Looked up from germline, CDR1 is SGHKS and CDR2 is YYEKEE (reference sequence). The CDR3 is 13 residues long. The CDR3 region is CASSFRAGDEQYF. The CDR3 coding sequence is TGTGCCAGCAGCTTCCGGGCGGGGGACGAGCAGTACTTC.

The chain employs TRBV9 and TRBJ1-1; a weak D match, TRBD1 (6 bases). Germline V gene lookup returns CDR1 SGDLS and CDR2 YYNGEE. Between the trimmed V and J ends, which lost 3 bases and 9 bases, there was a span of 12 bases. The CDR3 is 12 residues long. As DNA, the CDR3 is TGTGCCAGCAGCGCTGGGGACACCCAAGCTTTCTTT. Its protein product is CASSAGDTQAFF. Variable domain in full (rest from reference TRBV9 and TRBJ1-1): DSGVTQTPKHLITATGQRVTLRCSPRSGDLSVYWYQQSLDQGLQFLIQYYNGEERAKGNILERFSAQQFPDLHSELNLSSLELGDSALYFCASSAGDTQAFFGQGTRLTVV.

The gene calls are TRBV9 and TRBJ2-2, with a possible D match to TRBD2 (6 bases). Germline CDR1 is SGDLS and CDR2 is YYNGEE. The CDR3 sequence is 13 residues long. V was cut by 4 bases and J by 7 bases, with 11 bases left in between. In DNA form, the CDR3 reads TGTGCCAGCAGCCTGAGGAGGGGCGGGGAGCTGTTTTTT. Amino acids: CASSLRRGGELFF. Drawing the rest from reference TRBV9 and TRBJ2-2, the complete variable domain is DSGVTQTPKHLITATGQRVTLRCSPRSGDLSVYWYQQSLDQGLQFLIQYYNGEERAKGNILERFSAQQFPDLHSELNLSSLELGDSALYFCASSLRRGGELFFGEGSRLTVL.

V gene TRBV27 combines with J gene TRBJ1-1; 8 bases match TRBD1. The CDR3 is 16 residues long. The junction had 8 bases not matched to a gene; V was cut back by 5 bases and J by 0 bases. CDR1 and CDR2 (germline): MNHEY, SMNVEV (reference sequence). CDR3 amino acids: CASSPQTGALNTEAFF. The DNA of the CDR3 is TGTGCCAGCAGTCCTCAGACAGGGGCGCTGAACACTGAAGCTTTCTTT.

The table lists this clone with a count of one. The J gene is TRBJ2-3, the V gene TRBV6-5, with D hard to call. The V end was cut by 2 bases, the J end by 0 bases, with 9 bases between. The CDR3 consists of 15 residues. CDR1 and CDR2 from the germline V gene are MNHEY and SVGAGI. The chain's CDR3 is CASSYGGASTDTQYF. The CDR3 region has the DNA TGTGCCAGCAGTTACGGCGGAGCTAGCACAGATACGCAGTATTTT.

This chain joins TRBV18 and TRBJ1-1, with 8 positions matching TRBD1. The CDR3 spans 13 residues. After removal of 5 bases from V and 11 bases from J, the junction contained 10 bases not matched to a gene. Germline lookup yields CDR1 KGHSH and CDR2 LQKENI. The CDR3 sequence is CASSKQGGIDAFF. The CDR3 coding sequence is TGTGCCAGCTCAAAACAGGGGGGGATAGACGCTTTCTTT.

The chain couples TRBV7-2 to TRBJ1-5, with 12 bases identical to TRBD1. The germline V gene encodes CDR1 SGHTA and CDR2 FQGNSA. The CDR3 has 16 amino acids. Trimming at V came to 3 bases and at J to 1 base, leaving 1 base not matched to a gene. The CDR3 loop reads CASSLGQGASNQPQHF. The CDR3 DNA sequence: TGTGCCAGCAGCTTGGGACAGGGGGCGAGCAATCAGCCCCAGCATTTT.

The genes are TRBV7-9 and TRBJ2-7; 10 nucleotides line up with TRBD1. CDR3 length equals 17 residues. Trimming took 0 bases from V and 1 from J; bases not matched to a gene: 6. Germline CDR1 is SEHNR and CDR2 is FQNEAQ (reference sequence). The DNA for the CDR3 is TGTGCCAGCAGCTTAGCCGGGGGACAGGGGACTTCCTACGAGCAGTACTTC. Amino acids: CASSLAGGQGTSYEQYF.